This TCR beta chain was profiled in a study of blood T cells in healthy people across ages. Study-level results: Diversity of TCR beta correlated strongly with naive T cell percentage. Observed TCR beta diversity per million T cells went down as age went up. This fall followed a roughly linear course with age.

Trimming removed 3 bases at V and 12 bases at J, with 9 bases between. The CDR3 has 11 residues. This clonotype occurred a few times. Antigen: not known. Primers used in a second PCR of roughly 6 to 11 cycles were a sample-barcoded 5' primer and a J-beta primer mix. A template-switch adaptor containing 12 random nucleotides labeled each cDNA molecule. At least 2.5 million CDR3-containing paired-end reads were obtained per sample. One entry per CDR3 protein results from TCRdb running MiXCR on the 5' RACE reads. The repertoire holds 1.5 million or so distinct CDR3 sequences, with 42% as singletons. Source material: blood. The clonotype was recovered from a woman under 30 in good health. The chain uses TRBV12-3 or TRBV12-4 and TRBJ2-1, with D maybe TRBD2 (5 bases). This CDR3 reads CASSLGGLQFF. In nucleotides, the CDR3 is TGTGCCAGCAGTTTGGGCGGGTTGCAGTTCTTC.